The present T cell receptor beta chain was sequenced within a study of T cells in Graves' hyperthyroidism and ophthalmopathy (dated by TCRdb to about 2019). Describing the broader study: Peripheral blood was collected at initial diagnosis, before any treatment. After blood sampling, hyperthyroidism patients were treated with methimazole at a starting dose of 30 mg daily, and ophthalmopathy patients were treated with high-dose intravenous methylprednisolone. In addition, the study compared T-cell repertoires in thyroid tissue and in blood from a handful of Graves' hyperthyroidism patients. TCR V-J signatures able to tell the groups apart were searched for in a discovery cohort of approximately 95 patients, of whom about 40 had Graves' ophthalmopathy and roughly 58 had stable Graves' hyperthyroidism. Whether ophthalmopathy could be predicted prospectively was tested in an independent validation cohort made up of 18 to 20 hyperthyroidism patients plus 17 patients who later progressed to ophthalmopathy. For training and testing, the 80 to 100 patients in the discovery cohort were randomly divided in a 7:3 ratio. The paper reports TCR Vbeta CDR3 sequencing of some 140 peripheral blood samples: around 41 ophthalmopathy, around 80 hyperthyroidism and roughly 17 progressor patients.

Graves' hyperthyroidism was defined as stable when no progression to ophthalmopathy occurred over 18 months of follow-up. Hyperthyroidism patients were newly diagnosed, with disease duration under 2 months, and aged 18 to 65 years. Any patient with an uncontrolled infection, another autoimmune disease, pregnancy or lactation was excluded. Diagnoses were based on clinical symptoms, serum thyroxine and TRAb, thyroid ultrasound and orbital computed tomography. PBMCs were isolated from around 10 ml of fresh peripheral blood by Ficoll-Paque density gradient centrifugation. Total RNA was extracted with Trizol reagent, and quality was checked on an Agilent 2100 Bioanalyzer. TCR beta CDR3 regions were amplified from RNA transcripts. For the first round of RT-PCR on the TCR CDR3, the HTBI primer set was used together with the Qiagen OneStep RT-PCR kit. A second multiplex PCR round built the libraries, followed by size selection and purification. Sequencing of the libraries was done on an Illumina HiSeq2000 using paired-end 100 bp reads. As for the authors' bioinformatics: SOAPnuke was used to process the raw data, with reads discarded if the reads contained adapters or uncalled bases, had a mean Phred below 15, or lacked an exact constant-primer or identifier match. COPE v1.2.5 was used to merge high-quality paired reads, and clonotypes were defined as unique nucleotide sequences. Clonotypes were aligned to IMGT TRBV, TRBD and TRBJ reference segments using MiTCR v1.1. Analysis was restricted to V-J combinations with a frequency above 0.0001, which covered 98% to 99.2% of repertoires. A TCS score was defined as the ratio of F50 (clonal expansion) to E x V (chaos), with BLOSUM62-based TCRdist applied between CDR3 peptides within each V-J. Welch's t-statistics and random forest reduced approximately 520 V-J features to fewer than 15, which were used in a naive Bayes classifier (R e1071). TCRdb took the public reads, trimmed them with fastp at Q25, ran MiXCR for clone calling and kept in-frame beta chains. Here each entry gathers all rows of one CDR3 protein and keeps the most common genes and DNA. TCRdb assigned the V and J calls; the authors' analysis was not used. This sample is represented by under 550,000 distinct CDR3 sequences; about an eighth of them were singletons. The ten largest account for 5% to 6% of the sample.

This clonotype was counted at least ten times. Its antigen is currently not known. Per-base quality was not reported, and no clone a single base away is much larger than it. Study-wide conclusions, independent of this receptor: Sample size was not statistically predetermined, and investigators were not blinded to group allocation. Ophthalmopathy was separated from stable hyperthyroidism by a 13 V-J signature model, with 87.88% sensitivity and about 81% specificity obtained in cross-validation and 80%/75% obtained in testing. Most expanded thyroid clonotypes (frequency above 0.001) were also detected in blood, a finding suggesting that blood repertoires may reflect thyroid immune responses. During validation, the model predicted progression to ophthalmopathy a median of around 6 months ahead of onset, with around 71% sensitivity and roughly 75% specificity.

The sequence was collected from a woman younger than 30 with Graves' hyperthyroidism. Specimen: blood.

The base sequence is TGTGCCAGCAGCTTAGAGGCAGCTCAAACAGATACGCAGTATTTT. It specifies CASSLEAAQTDTQYF. Rearrangement joined TRBV7-6 to TRBJ2-3; the D gene assignment is ambiguous. The trim is 1 base for V and 3 bases for J, with a gap of 11 bases between the germline ends. Per the germline V gene, SGHVS is the CDR1 and FNYEAQ is the CDR2. Its CDR3 holds 15 amino acids, cysteine through phenylalanine. Only the CDR3 region is kept as DNA, spanning 45 bases read in frame from base 1. Extended through the reference TRBV7-6 and TRBJ2-3 proteins, this CDR3 yields the full variable domain: GAGVSQSPRYKVTKRGQDVALRCDPISGHVSLYWYRQALGQGPEFLTYFNYEAQQDKSGLPNDRFSAERPEGSISTLTIQRTEQRDSAMYRCASSLEAAQTDTQYFGPGTRLTVL.